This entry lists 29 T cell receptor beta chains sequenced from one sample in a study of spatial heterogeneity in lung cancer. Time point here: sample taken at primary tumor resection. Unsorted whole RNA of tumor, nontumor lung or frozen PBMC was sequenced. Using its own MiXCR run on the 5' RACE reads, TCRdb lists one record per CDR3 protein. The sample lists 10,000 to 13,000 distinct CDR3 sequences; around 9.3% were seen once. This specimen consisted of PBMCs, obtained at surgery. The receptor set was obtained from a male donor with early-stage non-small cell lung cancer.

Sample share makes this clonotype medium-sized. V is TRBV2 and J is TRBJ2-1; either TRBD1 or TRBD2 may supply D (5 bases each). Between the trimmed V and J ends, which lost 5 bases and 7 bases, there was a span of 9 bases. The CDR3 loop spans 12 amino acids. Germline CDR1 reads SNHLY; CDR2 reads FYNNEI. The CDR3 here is CASSLEGNEQFF. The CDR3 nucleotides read TGTGCCAGCAGTCTAGAGGGGAATGAGCAGTTCTTC. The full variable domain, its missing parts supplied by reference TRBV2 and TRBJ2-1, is EPEVTQTPSHQVTQMGQEVILRCVPISNHLYFYWYRQILGQKVEFLVSFYNNEISEKSEIFDDQFSVERPDGSNFTLKIRSTKLEDSAMYFCASSLEGNEQFFGPGTRLTVL.

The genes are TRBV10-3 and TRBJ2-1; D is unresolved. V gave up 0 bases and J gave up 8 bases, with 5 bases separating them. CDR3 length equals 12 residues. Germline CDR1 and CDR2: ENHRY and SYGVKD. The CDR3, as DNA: TGTGCCATCAGTGAGTCTAGCCATGAGCAGTTCTTC. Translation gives CAISESSHEQFF.

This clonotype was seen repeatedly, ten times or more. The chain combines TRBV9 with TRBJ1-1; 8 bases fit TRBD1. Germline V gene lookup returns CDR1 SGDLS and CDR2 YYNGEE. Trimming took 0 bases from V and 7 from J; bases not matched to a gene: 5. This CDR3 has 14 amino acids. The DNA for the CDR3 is TGTGCCAGCAGCGTAGCGGCAGGGGGCAATGAAGCTTTCTTT. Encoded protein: CASSVAAGGNEAFF. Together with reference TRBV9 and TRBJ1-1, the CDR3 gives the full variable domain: DSGVTQTPKHLITATGQRVTLRCSPRSGDLSVYWYQQSLDQGLQFLIQYYNGEERAKGNILERFSAQQFPDLHSELNLSSLELGDSALYFCASSVAAGGNEAFFGQGTRLTVV.

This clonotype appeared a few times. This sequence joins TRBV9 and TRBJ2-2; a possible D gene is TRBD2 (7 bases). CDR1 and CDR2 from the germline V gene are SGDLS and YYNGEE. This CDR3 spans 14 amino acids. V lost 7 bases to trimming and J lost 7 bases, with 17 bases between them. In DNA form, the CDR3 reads TGTGCCAGCGCCCCCTCGGGGGGCAACGGGGAGCTGTTTTTT. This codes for CASAPSGGNGELFF.

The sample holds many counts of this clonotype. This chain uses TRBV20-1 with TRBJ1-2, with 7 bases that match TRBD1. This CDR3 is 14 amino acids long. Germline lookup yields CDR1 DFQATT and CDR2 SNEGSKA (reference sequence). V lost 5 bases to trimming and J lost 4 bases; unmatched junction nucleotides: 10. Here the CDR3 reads CSASKGAMGYGYTF. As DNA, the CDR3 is TGCAGTGCTTCTAAGGGGGCGATGGGCTATGGCTACACCTTC.

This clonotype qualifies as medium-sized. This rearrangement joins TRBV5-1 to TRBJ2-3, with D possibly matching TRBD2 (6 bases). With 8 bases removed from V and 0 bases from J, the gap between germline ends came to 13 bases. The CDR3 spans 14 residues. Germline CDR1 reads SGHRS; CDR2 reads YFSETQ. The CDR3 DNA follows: TGCGCCAGAACTTCCGGGACTAGCACAGATACGCAGTATTTT. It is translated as CARTSGTSTDTQYF.

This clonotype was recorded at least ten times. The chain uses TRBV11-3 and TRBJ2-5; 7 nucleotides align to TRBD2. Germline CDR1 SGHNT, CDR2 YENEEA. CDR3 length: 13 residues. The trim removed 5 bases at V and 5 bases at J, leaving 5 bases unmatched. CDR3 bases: TGTGCCAGCAGCACCGCGGGGGACGAGACCCAGTACTTC. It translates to CASSTAGDETQYF.

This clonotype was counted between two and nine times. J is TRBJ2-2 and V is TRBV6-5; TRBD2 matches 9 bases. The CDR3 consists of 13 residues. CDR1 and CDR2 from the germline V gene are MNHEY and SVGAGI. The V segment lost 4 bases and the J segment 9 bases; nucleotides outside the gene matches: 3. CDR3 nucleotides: TGTGCCAGCAGTTCCCTAGCGGGGCGGGAGCTGTTTTTT. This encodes CASSSLAGRELFF.

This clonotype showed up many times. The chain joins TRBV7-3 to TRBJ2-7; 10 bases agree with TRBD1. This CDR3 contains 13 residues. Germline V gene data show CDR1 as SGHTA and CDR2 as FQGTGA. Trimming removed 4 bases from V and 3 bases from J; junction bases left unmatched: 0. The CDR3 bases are TGTGCCAGCAGCTGGGACAGGGGCTACGAGCAGTACTTC. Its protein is CASSWDRGYEQYF.

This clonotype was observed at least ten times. Written as DNA, the CDR3 is TGTGCCAGCACCCCGGTGGGGGGGGACTTAAATGAGCAGTTCTTC. Encoded protein: CASTPVGGDLNEQFF. The chain combines TRBV5-5 with TRBJ2-1; the match to TRBD2 covers 7 bases. V shed 6 bases, J shed 7 bases, and the junction held 13 bases outside the gene matches. Per germline, CDR1 SGHKS and CDR2 YYEKEE (reference sequence). The CDR3 consists of 15 residues.

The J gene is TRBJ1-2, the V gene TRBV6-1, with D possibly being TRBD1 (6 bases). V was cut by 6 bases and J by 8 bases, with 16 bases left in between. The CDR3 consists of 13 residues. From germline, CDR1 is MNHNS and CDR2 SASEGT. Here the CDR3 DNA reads TGTGCCAGCAGCCTCGTTGGGGGCGGAGGCTACACCTTC. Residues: CASSLVGGGGYTF.

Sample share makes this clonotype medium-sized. CDR3 sequence reads: CSAARGPNEKLFF. The CDR3 coding sequence is TGCAGCGCAGCTCGGGGGCCTAATGAAAAACTGTTTTTT. The chain uses TRBV29-1 and TRBJ1-4; D might be TRBD1 (6 bases). Germline CDR1 SQVTM, CDR2 ANQGSEA. V lost 7 bases and J lost 3, with 12 bases in between. The CDR3 covers 13 residues. The full variable domain, in which reference TRBV29-1 and TRBJ1-4 provide the parts outside the CDR3, is SAVISQKPSRDICQRGTSLTIQCQVDSQVTMMFWYRQQPGQSLTLIATANQGSEATYESGFVIDKFPISRPNLTFSTLTVSNMSPEDSSIYLCSAARGPNEKLFFGSGTQLSVL.

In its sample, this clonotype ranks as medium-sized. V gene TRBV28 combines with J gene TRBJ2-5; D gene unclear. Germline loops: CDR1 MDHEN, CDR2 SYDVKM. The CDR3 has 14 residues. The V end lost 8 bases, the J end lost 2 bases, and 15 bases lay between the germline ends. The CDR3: CASLVRGGQETQYF. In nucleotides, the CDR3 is TGTGCCAGCCTCGTTCGCGGCGGTCAAGAGACCCAGTACTTC.

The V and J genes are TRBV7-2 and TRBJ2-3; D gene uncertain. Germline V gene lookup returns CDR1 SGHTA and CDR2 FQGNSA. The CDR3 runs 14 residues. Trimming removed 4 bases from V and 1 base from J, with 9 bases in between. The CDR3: CASSSLLGTDTQYF. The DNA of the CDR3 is TGTGCCAGCAGCTCCCTCTTGGGCACAGATACGCAGTATTTT.

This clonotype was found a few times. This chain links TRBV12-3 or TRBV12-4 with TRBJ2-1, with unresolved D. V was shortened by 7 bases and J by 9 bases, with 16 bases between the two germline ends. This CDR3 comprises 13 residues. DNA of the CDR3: TGTGCCAGCACCATCGCTTGGGGAAGTGAGCAGTTCTTC. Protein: CASTIAWGSEQFF.

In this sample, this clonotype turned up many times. CDR3 sequence: CASSPGWQDTQYF. For the CDR3, the DNA is TGTGCCAGCAGCCCCGGGTGGCAAGATACGCAGTATTTT. The rearrangement uses TRBV7-2 and TRBJ2-3, with D unresolved. CDR1 SGHTA and CDR2 FQGNSA come from the germline V gene. V was clipped by 5 bases and J by 5 bases, with 11 bases between them. The CDR3 contains 13 residues.

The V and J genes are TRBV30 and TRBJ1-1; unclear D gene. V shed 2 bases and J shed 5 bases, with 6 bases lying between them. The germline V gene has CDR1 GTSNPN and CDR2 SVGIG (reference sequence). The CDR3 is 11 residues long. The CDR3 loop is CAWSRRTEAFF. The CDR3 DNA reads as TGTGCCTGGAGTCGTCGAACTGAAGCTTTCTTT.

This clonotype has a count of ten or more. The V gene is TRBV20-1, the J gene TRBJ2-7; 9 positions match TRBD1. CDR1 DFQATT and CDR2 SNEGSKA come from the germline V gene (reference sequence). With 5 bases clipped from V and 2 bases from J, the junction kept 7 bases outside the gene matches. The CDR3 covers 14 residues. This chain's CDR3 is CSALDRGITYEQYF. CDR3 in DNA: TGCAGTGCTTTGGACAGGGGCATTACCTACGAGCAGTACTTC.

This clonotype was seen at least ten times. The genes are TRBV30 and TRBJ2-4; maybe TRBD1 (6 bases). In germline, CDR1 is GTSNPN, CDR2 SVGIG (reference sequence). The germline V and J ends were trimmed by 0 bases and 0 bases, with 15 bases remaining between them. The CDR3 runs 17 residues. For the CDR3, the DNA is TGTGCCTGGAGTGTATCTCGGACAGCCCTAGCCAAAAACATTCAGTACTTC. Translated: CAWSVSRTALAKNIQYF.

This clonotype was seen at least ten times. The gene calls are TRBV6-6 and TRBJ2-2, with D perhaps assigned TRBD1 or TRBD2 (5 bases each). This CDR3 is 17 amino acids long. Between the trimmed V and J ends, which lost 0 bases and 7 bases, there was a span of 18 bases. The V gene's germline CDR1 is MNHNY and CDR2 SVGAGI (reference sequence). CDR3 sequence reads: CASSYSNPGPINGELFF. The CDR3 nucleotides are TGTGCCAGCAGTTACTCTAATCCGGGGCCGATCAACGGGGAGCTGTTTTTT.

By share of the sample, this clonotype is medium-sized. The CDR3 DNA reads as TGTGCCAGCAGCCAAGATCAGCCAGCGGGGACCACAGATACGCAGTATTTT. It codes for CASSQDQPAGTTDTQYF. This chain connects TRBV4-2 to TRBJ2-3; TRBD2 matches at 7 bases. The germline gives CDR1 LGHNA, CDR2 YNFKEQ. V was clipped by 0 bases and J by 2 bases; unmatched bases: 8. The CDR3 is 17 amino acids.

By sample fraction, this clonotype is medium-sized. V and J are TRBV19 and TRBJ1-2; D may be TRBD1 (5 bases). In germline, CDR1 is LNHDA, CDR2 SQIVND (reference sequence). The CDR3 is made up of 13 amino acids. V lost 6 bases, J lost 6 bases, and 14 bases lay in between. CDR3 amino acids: CASRGVVVDGYTF. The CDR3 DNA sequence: TGTGCCAGTAGAGGGGTGGTGGTGGATGGCTACACCTTC.

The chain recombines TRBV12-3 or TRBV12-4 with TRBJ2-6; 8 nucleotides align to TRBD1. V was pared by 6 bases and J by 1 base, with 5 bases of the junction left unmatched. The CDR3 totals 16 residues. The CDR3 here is CASRTGDLSGANVLTF. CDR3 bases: TGTGCCAGCAGGACAGGGGATCTTTCTGGGGCCAACGTCCTGACTTTC.

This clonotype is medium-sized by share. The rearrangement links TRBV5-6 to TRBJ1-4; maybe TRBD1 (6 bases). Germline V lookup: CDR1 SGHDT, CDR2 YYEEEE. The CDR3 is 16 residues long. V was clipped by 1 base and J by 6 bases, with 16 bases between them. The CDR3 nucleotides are TGTGCCAGCAGCTTGCCCCGGGCAGGGGAGGATGAAAAACTGTTTTTT. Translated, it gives CASSLPRAGEDEKLFF.

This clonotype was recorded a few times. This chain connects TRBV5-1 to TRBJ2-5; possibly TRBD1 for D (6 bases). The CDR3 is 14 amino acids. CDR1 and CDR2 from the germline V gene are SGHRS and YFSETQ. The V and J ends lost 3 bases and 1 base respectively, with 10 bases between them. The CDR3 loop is CASSYQGGQETQYF. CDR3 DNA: TGCGCCAGCAGCTACCAAGGGGGCCAAGAGACCCAGTACTTC.

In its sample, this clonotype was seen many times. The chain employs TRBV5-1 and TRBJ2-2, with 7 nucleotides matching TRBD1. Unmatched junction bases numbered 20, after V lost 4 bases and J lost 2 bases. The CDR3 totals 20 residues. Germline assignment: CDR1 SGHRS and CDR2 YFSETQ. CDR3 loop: CASSIITVKTGIGNTGELFF. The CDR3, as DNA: TGCGCCAGCAGCATAATTACGGTAAAGACAGGGATCGGTAACACCGGGGAGCTGTTTTTT. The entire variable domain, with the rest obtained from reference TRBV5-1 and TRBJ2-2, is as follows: KAGVTQTPRYLIKTRGQQVTLSCSPISGHRSVSWYQQTPGQGLQFLFEYFSETQRNKGNFPGRFSGRQFSNSRSEMNVSTLELGDSALYLCASSIITVKTGIGNTGELFFGEGSRLTVL.

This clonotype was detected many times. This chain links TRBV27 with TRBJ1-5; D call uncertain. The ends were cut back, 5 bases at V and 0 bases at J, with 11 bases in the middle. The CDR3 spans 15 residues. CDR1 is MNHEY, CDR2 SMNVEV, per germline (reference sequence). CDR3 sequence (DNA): TGTGCCAGCAGTCCGAGCAGATATAGCAATCAGCCCCAGCATTTT. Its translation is CASSPSRYSNQPQHF.

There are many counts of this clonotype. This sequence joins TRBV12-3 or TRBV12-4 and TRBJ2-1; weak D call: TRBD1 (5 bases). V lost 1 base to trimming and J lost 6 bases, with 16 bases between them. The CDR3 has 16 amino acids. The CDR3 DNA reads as TGTGCCAGCAGTTTAGGGGTGCAGGGAAGGCTCAATGAGCAGTTCTTC. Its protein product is CASSLGVQGRLNEQFF.

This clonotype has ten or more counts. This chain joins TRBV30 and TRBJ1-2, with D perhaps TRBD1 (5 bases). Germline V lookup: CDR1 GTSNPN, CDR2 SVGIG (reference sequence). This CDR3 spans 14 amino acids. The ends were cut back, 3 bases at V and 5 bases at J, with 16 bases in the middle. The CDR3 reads CAWRGAWGRYGYTF. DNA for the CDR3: TGTGCCTGGAGAGGTGCCTGGGGGAGGTATGGCTACACCTTC. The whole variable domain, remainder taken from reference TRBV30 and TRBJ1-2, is SQTIHQWPATLVQPVGSPLSLECTVEGTSNPNLYWYRQAAGRGLQLLFYSVGIGQISSEVPQNLSASRPQDRQFILSSKKLLLSDSGFYLCAWRGAWGRYGYTFGSGTRLTVV.